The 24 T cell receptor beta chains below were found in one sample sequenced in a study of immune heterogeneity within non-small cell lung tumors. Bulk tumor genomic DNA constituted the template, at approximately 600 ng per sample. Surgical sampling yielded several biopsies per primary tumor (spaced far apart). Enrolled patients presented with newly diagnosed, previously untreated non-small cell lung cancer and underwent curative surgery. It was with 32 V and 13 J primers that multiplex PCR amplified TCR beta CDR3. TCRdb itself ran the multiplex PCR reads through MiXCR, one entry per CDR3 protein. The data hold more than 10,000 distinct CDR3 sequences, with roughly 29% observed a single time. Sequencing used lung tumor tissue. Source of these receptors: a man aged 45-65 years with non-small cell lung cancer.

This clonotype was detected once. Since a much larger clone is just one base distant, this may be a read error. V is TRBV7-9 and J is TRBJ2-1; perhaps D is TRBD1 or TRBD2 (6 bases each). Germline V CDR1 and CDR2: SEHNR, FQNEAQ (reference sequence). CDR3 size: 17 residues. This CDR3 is CASSWGLGRRTYNEQLF. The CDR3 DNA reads TGTGCCAGCAGCTGGGGGCTCGGGAGACGGACCTACAATGAGCAGTTATTC.

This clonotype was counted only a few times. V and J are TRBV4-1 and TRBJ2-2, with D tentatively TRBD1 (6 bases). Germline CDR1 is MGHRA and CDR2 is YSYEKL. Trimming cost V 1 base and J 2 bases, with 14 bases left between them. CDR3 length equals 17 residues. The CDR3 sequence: CASSQVREQGNTGELFF. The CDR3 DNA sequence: TGCGCCAGCAGCCAAGTCCGAGAACAGGGCAACACCGGGGAGCTGTTTTTT.

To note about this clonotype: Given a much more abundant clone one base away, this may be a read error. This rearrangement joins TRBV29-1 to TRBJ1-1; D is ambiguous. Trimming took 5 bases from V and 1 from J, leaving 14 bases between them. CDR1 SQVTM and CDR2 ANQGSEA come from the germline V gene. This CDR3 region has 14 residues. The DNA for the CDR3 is TGCAGCGTTCTTACTACGTCTGGGAACACTGAAGCTTTCTTT. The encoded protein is CSVLTTSGNTEAFF.

CDR3 bases: TGTGCCAGCAAAGGGGGGGGGTTAAGTCAGCGGCAGCATTTT. Residues: CASKGGGLSQRQHF. This rearrangement joins TRBV2 to TRBJ1-5; D possibly corresponds to TRBD1 (6 bases). The ends were cut back, 7 bases at V and 13 bases at J, with 23 bases in the middle. The CDR3 runs 14 residues. Germline CDR1 and CDR2: SNHLY and FYNNEI.

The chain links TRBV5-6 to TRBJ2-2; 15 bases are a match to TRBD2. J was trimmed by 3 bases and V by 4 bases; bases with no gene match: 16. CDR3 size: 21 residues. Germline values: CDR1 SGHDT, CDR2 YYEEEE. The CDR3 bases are TGTGCCAGCAGCCACGCTGCCGGGACTAGCGGGGGGTACGTGCACACCGGGGAGCTGTTTTTT. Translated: CASSHAAGTSGGYVHTGELFF.

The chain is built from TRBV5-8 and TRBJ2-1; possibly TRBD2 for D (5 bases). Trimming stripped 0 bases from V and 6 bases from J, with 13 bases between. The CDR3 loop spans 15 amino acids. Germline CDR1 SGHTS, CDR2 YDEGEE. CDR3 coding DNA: TGTGCCAGCAGCTTGGAACTAGAATGGGGCAATGAGCAGTTCTTC. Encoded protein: CASSLELEWGNEQFF.

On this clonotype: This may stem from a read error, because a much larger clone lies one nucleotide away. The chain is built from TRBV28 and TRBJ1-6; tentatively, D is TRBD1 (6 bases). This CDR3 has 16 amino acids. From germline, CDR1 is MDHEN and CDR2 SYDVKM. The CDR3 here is CASGLLEQGLYSPLHF. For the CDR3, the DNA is TGTGCCAGCGGTTTACTAGAGCAGGGGCTATATTCACCCCTCCACTTT.

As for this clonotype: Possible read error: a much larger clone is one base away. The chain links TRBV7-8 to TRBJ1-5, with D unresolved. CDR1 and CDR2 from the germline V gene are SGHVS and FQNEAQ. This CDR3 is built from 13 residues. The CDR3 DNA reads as TGTGCCAGCAGCCCCACGACGAATCAGCCCCAGAATTTT. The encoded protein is CASSPTTNQPQNF.

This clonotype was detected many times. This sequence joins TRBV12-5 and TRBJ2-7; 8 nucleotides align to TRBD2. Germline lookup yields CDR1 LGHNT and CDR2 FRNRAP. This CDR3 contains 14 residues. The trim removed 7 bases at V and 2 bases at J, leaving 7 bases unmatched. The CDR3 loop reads CASERENVPYEQYF. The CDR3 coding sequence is TGTGCTAGTGAGCGGGAGAATGTTCCCTACGAGCAGTACTTC. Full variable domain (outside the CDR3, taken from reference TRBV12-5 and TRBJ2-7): DARVTQTPRHKVTEMGQEVTMRCQPILGHNTVFWYRQTMMQGLELLAYFRNRAPLDDSGMPKDRFSAEMPDATLATLKIQPSEPRDSAVYFCASERENVPYEQYFGPGTRLTVT.

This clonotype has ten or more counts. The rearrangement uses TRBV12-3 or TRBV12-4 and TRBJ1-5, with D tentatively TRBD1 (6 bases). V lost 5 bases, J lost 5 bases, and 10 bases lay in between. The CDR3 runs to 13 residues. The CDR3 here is CASSPRTDQPQHF. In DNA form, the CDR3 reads TGTGCCAGCAGTCCTCGGACAGATCAGCCCCAGCATTTT.

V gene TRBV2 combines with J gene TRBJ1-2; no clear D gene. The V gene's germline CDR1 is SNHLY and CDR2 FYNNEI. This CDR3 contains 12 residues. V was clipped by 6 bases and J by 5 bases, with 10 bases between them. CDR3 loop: CASRERGYGYTF. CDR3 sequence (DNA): TGTGCCAGCAGGGAACGGGGTTATGGCTACACCTTC.

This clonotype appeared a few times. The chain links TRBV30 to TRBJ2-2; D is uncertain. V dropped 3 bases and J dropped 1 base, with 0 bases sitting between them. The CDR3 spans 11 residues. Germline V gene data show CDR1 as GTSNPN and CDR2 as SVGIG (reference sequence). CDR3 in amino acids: CAWRNTGELFF. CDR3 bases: TGTGCCTGGAGGAACACCGGGGAGCTGTTTTTT. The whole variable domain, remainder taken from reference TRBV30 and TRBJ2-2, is SQTIHQWPATLVQPVGSPLSLECTVEGTSNPNLYWYRQAAGRGLQLLFYSVGIGQISSEVPQNLSASRPQDRQFILSSKKLLLSDSGFYLCAWRNTGELFFGEGSRLTVL.

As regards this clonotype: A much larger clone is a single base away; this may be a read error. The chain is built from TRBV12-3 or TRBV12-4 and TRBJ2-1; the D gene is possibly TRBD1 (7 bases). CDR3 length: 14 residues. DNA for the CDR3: TGTGTCAGCAGACCGACAGGGACTTACAATGAGCAGTTCTTC. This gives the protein CVSRPTGTYNEQFF.

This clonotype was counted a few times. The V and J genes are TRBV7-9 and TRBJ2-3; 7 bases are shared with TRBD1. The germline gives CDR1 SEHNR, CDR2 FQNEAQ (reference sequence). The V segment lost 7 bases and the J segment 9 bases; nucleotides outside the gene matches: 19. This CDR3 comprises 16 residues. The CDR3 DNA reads TGTGCCAGCAACCCACCGGGACAGAGCCTAGCTCAGACGCAGTATTTT. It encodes CASNPPGQSLAQTQYF.

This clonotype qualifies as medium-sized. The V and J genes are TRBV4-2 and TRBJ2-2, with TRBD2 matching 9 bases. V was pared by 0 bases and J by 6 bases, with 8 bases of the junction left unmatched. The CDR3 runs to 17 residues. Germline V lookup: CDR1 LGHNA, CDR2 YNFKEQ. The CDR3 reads CASSQDRSGRNSGELFF. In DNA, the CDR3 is TGTGCCAGCAGCCAAGATAGGAGCGGGAGGAATTCCGGGGAGCTGTTTTTT.

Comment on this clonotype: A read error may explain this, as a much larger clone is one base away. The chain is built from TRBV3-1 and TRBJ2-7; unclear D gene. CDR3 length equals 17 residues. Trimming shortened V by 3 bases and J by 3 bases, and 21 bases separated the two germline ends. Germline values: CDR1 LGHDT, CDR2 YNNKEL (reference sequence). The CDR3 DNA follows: TGTGCCAGCAGCCATTGGTCAGGAGTAGGTGCGCACTACGAGCAGTACTTC. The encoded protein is CASSHWSGVGAHYEQYF.

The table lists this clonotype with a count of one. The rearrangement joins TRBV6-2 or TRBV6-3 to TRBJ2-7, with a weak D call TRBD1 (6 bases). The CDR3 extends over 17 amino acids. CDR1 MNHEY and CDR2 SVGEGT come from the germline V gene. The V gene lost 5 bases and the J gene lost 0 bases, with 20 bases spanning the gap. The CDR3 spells CASSPLLITTGSYEQYF. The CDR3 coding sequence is TGTGCCAGCAGTCCCCTACTGATTACGACAGGCTCCTACGAGCAGTACTTC.

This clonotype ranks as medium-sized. The chain's CDR3 is CASSYSGQGNNEQYF. In nucleotides, the CDR3 is TGTGCCAGCAGTTACTCGGGACAGGGGAACAACGAGCAGTACTTC. The rearrangement uses TRBV6-6 and TRBJ2-7; TRBD1 aligns across 10 bases. Per the germline V gene, CDR1 is MNHNY and CDR2 is SVGAGI (reference sequence). V was pared by 0 bases and J by 5 bases, with 4 bases of the junction left unmatched. This CDR3 contains 15 residues.

CDR3 amino acids: CATSRGWSGAFGTDTQYF. CDR3 in DNA: TGTGCCACCAGCAGAGGCTGGAGTGGGGCTTTCGGCACAGATACGCAGTATTTT. The V call is TRBV15, the J call TRBJ2-3; D possibly corresponds to TRBD1 (5 bases). Germline CDR1 is LNHNV and CDR2 is YYDKDF (reference sequence). Trimming left V 1 base short and J 1 base short, with 18 bases between. CDR3 length: 18 residues.

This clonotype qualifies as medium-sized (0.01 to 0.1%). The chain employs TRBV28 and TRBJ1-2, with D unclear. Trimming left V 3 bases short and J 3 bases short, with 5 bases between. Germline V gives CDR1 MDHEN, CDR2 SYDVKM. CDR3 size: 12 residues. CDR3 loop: CASSLNDYGYTF. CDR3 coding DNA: TGTGCCAGCAGTTTGAACGACTATGGCTACACCTTC.

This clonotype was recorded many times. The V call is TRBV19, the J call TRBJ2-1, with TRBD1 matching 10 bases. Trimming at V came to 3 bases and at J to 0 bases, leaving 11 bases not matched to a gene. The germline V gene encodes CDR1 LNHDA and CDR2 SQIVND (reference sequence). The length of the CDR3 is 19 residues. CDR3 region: CASSIRGTGVSGSYNEQFF. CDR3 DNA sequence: TGTGCCAGTAGTATCCGCGGGACAGGGGTTTCCGGCTCCTACAATGAGCAGTTCTTC.

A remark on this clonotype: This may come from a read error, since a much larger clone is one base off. The CDR3 coding sequence is TGCGCCAGCGGCAGCTCCGGGACAGGGTACGAGCAGTACTTC. The encoded protein is CASGSSGTGYEQYF. The rearrangement joins TRBV5-1 to TRBJ2-7; 9 bases match TRBD1. The CDR3 has 14 residues. V shed 7 bases, J shed 4 bases, and the junction held 9 bases outside the gene matches. Germline CDR1 SGHRS, CDR2 YFSETQ.

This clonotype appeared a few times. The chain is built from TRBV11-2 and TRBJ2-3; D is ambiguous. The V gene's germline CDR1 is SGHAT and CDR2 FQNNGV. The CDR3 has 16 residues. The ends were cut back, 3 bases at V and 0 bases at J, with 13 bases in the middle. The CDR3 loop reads CASSFLGSASTDTQYF. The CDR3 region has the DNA TGTGCCAGCAGCTTTCTTGGGTCGGCAAGCACAGATACGCAGTATTTT.

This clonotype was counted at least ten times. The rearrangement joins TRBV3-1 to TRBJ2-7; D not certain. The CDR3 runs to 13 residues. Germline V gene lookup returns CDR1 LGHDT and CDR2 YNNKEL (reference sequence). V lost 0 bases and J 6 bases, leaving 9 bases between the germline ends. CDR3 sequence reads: CASSQDGRLEQYF. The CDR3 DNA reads TGTGCCAGCAGCCAAGATGGGCGACTCGAGCAGTACTTC.